The 4 T cell receptor beta chains below all came from one sample that was sequenced in a study of blood T cell repertoires in COVID-19. Only in-frame clones appear in the TCRdb table, and some are missing; sequencing was by immunoSEQ multiplex PCR. The table records 250,000 to 300,000 clones, more than 75% of them present only once. The sequenced sample consisted of PBMCs or T cells enriched from blood (not recorded which). These TCRs come from a man younger than 35 who had recovered from COVID-19.

In its sample, this clone was seen once. The rearrangement links TRBV7-9 to TRBJ1-2; D is unresolved. Germline assignment: CDR1 SEHNR and CDR2 FQNEAQ (reference sequence). The CDR3 runs to 13 residues. V lost 10 bases and J lost 3, with 15 bases in between. The CDR3 DNA sequence: TGTGCCATCCATACCTCGGGAGACTATGGCTACACCTTC. This encodes CAIHTSGDYGYTF.

V gene TRBV5-5 combines with J gene TRBJ2-3; D possibly corresponds to TRBD1 (5 bases). V was cut by 0 bases and J by 3 bases, with 14 bases left in between. The CDR3 extends over 16 amino acids. Germline V CDR1 and CDR2: SGHKS, YYEKEE (reference sequence). CDR3 loop: CASSLDPDSETDTQYF. CDR3 bases: TGTGCCAGCAGCTTGGATCCAGACAGTGAAACAGATACGCAGTATTTT.

The chain combines TRBV7-8 with TRBJ2-5, with 13 bases fitting TRBD2. Per germline, CDR1 SGHVS and CDR2 FQNEAQ. V gave up 3 bases and J gave up 4 bases; unmatched junction bases: 2. CDR3 length equals 15 residues. As DNA, the CDR3 is TGTGCCAGCAGCTTGAGACTAGCGGGGGGAGAGACCCAGTACTTC. It translates to CASSLRLAGGETQYF.

The V gene is TRBV5-4, the J gene TRBJ2-7; 11 nucleotides match TRBD1. The J segment lost 6 bases and the V segment lost 4 bases, leaving 12 bases of the junction unmatched. Per germline, CDR1 SGHNT and CDR2 YYREEE (reference sequence). This CDR3 comprises 16 residues. This CDR3 reads CASSLAPGTGGFEQYF. The DNA of the CDR3 is TGTGCCAGCAGCCTAGCTCCCGGGACAGGGGGTTTCGAGCAGTACTTC.